This entry describes one TCR beta chain. Antigen: not known. This record comes from a study of cytomegalovirus exposure and HLA in healthy donors. Unmatched junction bases numbered 5, after V lost 3 bases and J lost 6 bases. From germline, CDR1 is SGHDN and CDR2 FVKESK. The CDR3 runs 15 residues. Likely unrecorded immune exposures existed in these nominally healthy donors. 13 Jbeta primers and 60 Vbeta primers were used for the PCR. TCRdb's table, derived via immunoSEQ multiplex PCR, lists solely in-frame clones and lacks some. The sample lists 150,000 to 200,000 clones, more than 75% occurring once. Study results and caveats: Some highly shared sequence variants likely arose as a pipeline artifact. V segments that were indistinguishable, TRBV6-2 and TRBV6-3 among them, were omitted from analysis.

What was sequenced was PBMCs. This clonotype was obtained from a young man in good health and CMV-seropositive. The gene calls are TRBV14 and TRBJ2-7; 13 positions agree with TRBD2. The CDR3 region is CASSHRLAGGVEQYF. DNA for the CDR3: TGTGCCAGCAGCCACCGACTAGCGGGAGGTGTCGAGCAGTACTTC. The entire variable domain, with the rest obtained from reference TRBV14 and TRBJ2-7, is as follows: EAGVTQFPSHSVIEKGQTVTLRCDPISGHDNLYWYRRVMGKEIKFLLHFVKESKQDESGMPNNRFLAERTGGTYSTLKVQPAELEDSGVYFCASSHRLAGGVEQYFGPGTRLTVT.